The T cell receptor (beta chain) described here comes from a study of B cell selection in AIRE deficiency. Sorted regulatory T cells were CD4-positive, CD25-high and CD127-low or negative. The data were produced by immunoSEQ multiplex PCR, yet TCRdb's version contains in-frame clones alone and is incomplete. The table records about 21,000 clones, over 90% of them present only once. This CDR3 contains 13 residues. The germline gives CDR1 SGHNT, CDR2 YYREEE (reference sequence). V was clipped by 3 bases and J by 3 bases, with 10 bases between them. The sequenced sample consisted of Tregs sorted from PBMCs. The clonotype originates from a human donor with AIRE deficiency. V gene TRBV5-4 combines with J gene TRBJ2-7; D unclear. This chain's CDR3 is CASSSLGFYEQYF. In DNA, the CDR3 is TGTGCCAGCAGCTCTTTGGGGTTCTACGAGCAGTACTTC.